Sequencing of this T cell receptor beta chain was carried out in a study of T cells in Graves' hyperthyroidism and ophthalmopathy. Trimming took off 4 bases at V and 7 bases at J, with 7 bases between the two ends. The CDR3 covers 12 residues. The germline V gene has CDR1 SGHTA and CDR2 FQGTGA. Amplification of TCR beta CDR3 regions was performed using RNA transcripts as template. The study used the HTBI primer set for a first-round RT-PCR of the TCR CDR3. Via MiXCR, TCRdb re-called the multiplex PCR reads, giving one row per CDR3 protein. The sample has about 700,000 distinct CDR3 sequences, 11% to 15% seen once.

The sample was blood. V gene TRBV7-3 combines with J gene TRBJ2-2; D uncertain. This clonotype was sampled from a woman younger than 30 with Graves' hyperthyroidism. CDR3 in DNA: TGTGCCAGCAGCTCGGTGGTCGGGGAGCTGTTTTTT. Its translation: CASSSVVGELFF.